These 18 T cell receptor beta chains came from one sample sequenced in a study of T cells in Graves' hyperthyroidism and ophthalmopathy. RNA transcripts served as the template for amplifying TCR beta CDR3 regions. TCR CDR3 regions were first amplified by RT-PCR with HTBI primers. One entry per CDR3 protein, called by TCRdb with MiXCR from the multiplex PCR reads. The sample yields 300,000 to 450,000 distinct CDR3 sequences, 15% seen once. Source material: blood. The receptors here all came from a woman in her 30s with Graves' hyperthyroidism.

Comment on this clonotype: A much larger clone differs from this one at a single base, so this may be a read error. The CDR3 loop is CASSLSGMYEQFF. DNA of the CDR3: TGCGCCAGCAGCTTGTCCGGAATGTACGAGCAGTTCTTC. The V gene is TRBV5-1, the J gene TRBJ2-7; D ambiguous. The J call is doubtful: the DNA matches TRBJ2-1 better. From germline, CDR1 is SGHRS and CDR2 YFSETQ. The CDR3 loop spans 13 amino acids.

This clonotype was counted between two and nine times. The chain links TRBV24-1 to TRBJ2-2, with 15 bases lining up with TRBD2. The J segment lost 5 bases and the V segment lost 2 bases, leaving 5 bases of the junction unmatched. The CDR3 spans 18 residues. Germline V gene data show CDR1 as KGHDR and CDR2 as SFDVKD. The CDR3 loop reads CATSDSRTSGRGTGELFF. The CDR3 nucleotides read TGTGCCACCAGTGATTCTAGGACTAGCGGGAGGGGAACCGGGGAGCTGTTTTTT.

This sequence joins TRBV20-1 and TRBJ1-5, with TRBD1 matching 8 bases. The trim removed 4 bases at V and 1 base at J, leaving 9 bases unmatched. Germline V gene sequence: CDR1 DFQATT, CDR2 SNEGSKA (reference sequence). The CDR3 is made up of 16 amino acids. The CDR3 region has the DNA TGCAGTGCTAAGGACAGGGCTTTGATCAGCAATCAGCCCCAGCATTTT. Its protein is CSAKDRALISNQPQHF.

This clonotype appeared many times. This chain connects TRBV7-3 to TRBJ2-7; D possibly uses TRBD1 or TRBD2 (5 bases each). Germline CDR1 SGHTA, CDR2 FQGTGA. The CDR3 covers 13 residues. Trimming shortened V by 3 bases and J by 0 bases, and 6 bases separated the two germline ends. The CDR3 is CASSLGRSYEQYF. CDR3 sequence (DNA): TGTGCCAGCAGCTTGGGACGCTCCTACGAGCAGTACTTC.

This clonotype was seen repeatedly, ten times or more. The chain joins TRBV28 to TRBJ2-1; D gene uncertain. Germline CDR1 is MDHEN and CDR2 is SYDVKM. CDR3 length: 15 residues. V dropped 3 bases and J dropped 0 bases, with 9 bases sitting between them. CDR3 in DNA: TGTGCCAGCAGTTTGGGCTTAGGCTCCTACAATGAGCAGTTCTTC. This encodes CASSLGLGSYNEQFF.

This clonotype was counted between two and nine times. One end of the junction varies from germline; a read error may be responsible. J is TRBJ2-2 and V is TRBV27; a possible D gene is TRBD2 (6 bases). The CDR3 spans 15 residues. CDR1 and CDR2 (germline): MNHEY, SMNVEV (reference sequence). The DNA for the CDR3 is TGTGCCAGCAGTAGCCTAACGCCGGCCACCGGGGGGCTGTTTTTT. Encoded protein: CASSSLTPATGGLFF.

This clonotype was seen many times. The chain employs TRBV2 and TRBJ2-2; 9 bases line up with TRBD1. The CDR3 spans 16 residues. Germline V gene data show CDR1 as SNHLY and CDR2 as FYNNEI. V dropped 6 bases and J dropped 1; count of bases not matched to a gene: 6. The CDR3 sequence: CASSVRTGVNTGELFF. The CDR3 DNA is TGTGCCAGCAGCGTAAGGACAGGGGTGAACACCGGGGAGCTGTTTTTT.

The chain recombines TRBV7-8 with TRBJ2-7; D gene uncertain. The CDR3 sequence is 15 residues long. Trimming pared 1 base from V and 3 bases from J, leaving 13 bases between. Germline-derived CDR1 and CDR2 are SGHVS and FQNEAQ. Here the CDR3 reads CASSLDSAKGYEQYF. CDR3 coding DNA: TGTGCCAGCAGCTTAGATAGTGCTAAGGGCTACGAGCAGTACTTC. The full variable domain, rest sourced from reference TRBV7-8 and TRBJ2-7, is GAGVSQSPRYKVAKRGQDVALRCDPISGHVSLFWYQQALGQGPEFLTYFQNEAQLDKSGLPSDRFFAERPEGSVSTLKIQRTQQEDSAVYLCASSLDSAKGYEQYFGPGTRLTVT.

This chain links TRBV10-1 with TRBJ2-1, with TRBD1 identical over 11 bases. The CDR3 is 16 residues long. V trimming: 5 bases; J trimming: 1 base; junction bases outside the gene matches: 4. The V gene's germline CDR1 is WNHNN and CDR2 SYGVQD (reference sequence). CDR3 residues: CASSLGQGASYNEQFF. CDR3 bases: TGCGCCAGCAGTTTAGGACAGGGGGCTTCCTACAATGAGCAGTTCTTC.

There are a few counts of this clonotype. The chain employs TRBV29-1 and TRBJ2-1, with 11 bases that match TRBD2. CDR3 length: 15 residues. V lost 0 bases, J lost 3 bases, and 1 base stayed unmatched. In germline, CDR1 is SQVTM, CDR2 ANQGSEA. The CDR3 nucleotides read TGCAGCGTTGAAGAGACTAGCGGGAACTACAATGAGCAGTTCTTC. This sequence encodes CSVEETSGNYNEQFF.

This clonotype showed up many times. The chain employs TRBV6-1 and TRBJ2-1; 15 positions match TRBD2. The V and J ends lost 7 bases and 8 bases, in that order; junction bases with no gene match: 3. This CDR3 has 14 amino acids. Germline V CDR1 and CDR2: MNHNS, SASEGT. CDR3 DNA: TGTGCCAGCACGGGACTAGCGGGAGGTTATGAGCAGTTCTTC. Protein product: CASTGLAGGYEQFF.

This clonotype was counted ten times or more. The V call is TRBV5-1, the J call TRBJ2-3; 11 bases line up with TRBD2. In germline, CDR1 is SGHRS, CDR2 YFSETQ. The CDR3 spans 14 residues. V trimming: 4 bases; J trimming: 5 bases; junction bases outside the gene matches: 3. The chain's CDR3 is CASSDLAGGDTQYF. The CDR3 region has the DNA TGCGCCAGCAGCGACCTAGCGGGAGGAGATACGCAGTATTTT.

At least ten counts were recorded for this clonotype. V gene TRBV2 combines with J gene TRBJ1-5; unclear D gene. V was shortened by 3 bases and J by 11 bases, with 14 bases between the two germline ends. The CDR3 length is 13 residues. CDR1 and CDR2 (germline): SNHLY, FYNNEI. CDR3 sequence: CASSDSRYGAQHF. CDR3 coding DNA: TGTGCCAGCAGTGACAGTCGGTACGGAGCCCAGCATTTT.

The chain couples TRBV7-8 to TRBJ2-4; tentatively, D is TRBD1 (6 bases). V shed 3 bases and J shed 7 bases, with 28 bases lying between them. Looked up from germline, CDR1 is SGHVS and CDR2 is FQNEAQ. The CDR3 runs 19 residues. The CDR3 region is CASSFSPQGFFGEMNIQYF. DNA for the CDR3: TGTGCCAGCAGCTTTAGTCCACAGGGCTTTTTCGGGGAAATGAACATTCAGTACTTC.

This clonotype came up many times. The chain recombines TRBV7-9 with TRBJ2-1; D is unclear. CDR1 is SEHNR and CDR2 is FQNEAQ in the germline V gene (reference sequence). With 0 bases removed from V and 9 bases from J, the gap between germline ends came to 9 bases. The CDR3 runs 13 residues. This chain's CDR3 is CASSLASASEQFF. The CDR3 coding sequence is TGTGCCAGCAGCTTAGCTTCGGCGTCTGAGCAGTTCTTC.

V gene TRBV12-3 or TRBV12-4 combines with J gene TRBJ1-4, with 7 nucleotides matching TRBD1. The V and J ends lost 3 bases and 5 bases, in that order; junction bases with no gene match: 3. The CDR3 runs to 14 residues. The CDR3, as DNA: TGTGCCAGCAGTTTGGGACAGAAGAATGAAAAACTGTTTTTT. Translation: CASSLGQKNEKLFF.

This clonotype was observed many times. The V gene is TRBV3-1, the J gene TRBJ1-1, with no clear D. Trimming left V 1 base short and J 6 bases short, with 12 bases between. The V gene's germline CDR1 is LGHDT and CDR2 YNNKEL (reference sequence). The CDR3 is 14 amino acids. The CDR3 DNA reads TGTGCCAGCAGCCAAGTTATAAGGGCTGCTGAAGCTTTCTTT. This translates into CASSQVIRAAEAFF. The whole variable domain, filled in from reference TRBV3-1 and TRBJ1-1, reads DTAVSQTPKYLVTQMGNDKSIKCEQNLGHDTMYWYKQDSKKFLKIMFSYNNKELIINETVPNRFSPKSPDKAHLNLHINSLELGDSAVYFCASSQVIRAAEAFFGQGTRLTVV.

This clonotype showed up many times. The rearrangement joins TRBV20-1 to TRBJ2-6, with D unresolved. CDR3 length: 12 residues. Germline assignment: CDR1 DFQATT and CDR2 SNEGSKA (reference sequence). With 3 bases removed from V and 4 bases from J, the gap between germline ends came to 4 bases. In nucleotides, the CDR3 is TGCAGTGCTAGCCAGGGGGCCAACGTCCTGACTTTC. This gives the protein CSASQGANVLTF.